The source of this T cell receptor beta chain is a study of shared clonotypes between healthy human individuals. This CDR3 contains 12 residues. TCRdb's table, derived via immunoSEQ multiplex PCR, lists solely in-frame clones and lacks some. The table records under 550,000 clones, about 95% of them present only once. Sequenced: naive CD4+ T cells sorted from blood. The subset is: CD45RA+ positively selected. This clonotype was sampled from a woman aged 25 to 45 in good health. The J gene is TRBJ1-2, the V gene TRBV21-1; the table names TRBD1, a call not compared with the DNA. TRBV21-1 is reported as a pseudogene. CDR3 amino acids: CAALRNRGGYTF. CDR3 in DNA: TGTGCCGCTCTCCGGAACAGGGGTGGCTACACCTTC.